Detailed here is one TCR beta chain. Antigen: not known. TCR beta cDNA came from about 0.55 ug total RNA, primed with a constant-region primer. Researchers made the TCR beta libraries by running three nested multiplex PCR rounds with slightly modified ARM-PCR. Running roughly 10 cycles apiece, the first two PCR rounds relied on TRBV1-TRBV30 forward primers together with a C-beta reverse primer. One entry per CDR3 protein results from TCRdb running MiXCR on the multiplex PCR reads. The sample yields about 310,000 distinct CDR3 sequences, 50% to 60% seen once. The CDR3 extends over 15 amino acids. Trimming took 3 bases from V and 1 from J; bases not matched to a gene: 2. Germline values: CDR1 SNHLY, CDR2 FYNNEI. This entry comes from a study of tumor-infiltrating lymphocytes in primary liver carcinoma. Study as a whole: Patients, male and female, were 30 to 69 years old. Lesions, classed as T1-T3 N0M0, spanned 4.2 to 10 cm across. Study-level points and caveats: The difference in top-250-clone fraction between tumors and blood was significant, favoring tumors (p = 0.039).

Out of unsorted whole blood came the blood RNA, and germline DNA was extracted as well. Surgery was preceded by the collection of four milliliters of peripheral blood. This receptor was taken from a woman in her 30s with primary liver carcinoma and hepatitis B virus infection. The chain joins TRBV2 to TRBJ2-4, with TRBD1 matching over 8 bases. Sequencing was done on a sample of peripheral blood. CDR3 in amino acids: CASSDRGLAKNIQYF. For the CDR3, the DNA is TGTGCCAGCAGTGACAGGGGGCTTGCCAAAAACATTCAGTACTTC.